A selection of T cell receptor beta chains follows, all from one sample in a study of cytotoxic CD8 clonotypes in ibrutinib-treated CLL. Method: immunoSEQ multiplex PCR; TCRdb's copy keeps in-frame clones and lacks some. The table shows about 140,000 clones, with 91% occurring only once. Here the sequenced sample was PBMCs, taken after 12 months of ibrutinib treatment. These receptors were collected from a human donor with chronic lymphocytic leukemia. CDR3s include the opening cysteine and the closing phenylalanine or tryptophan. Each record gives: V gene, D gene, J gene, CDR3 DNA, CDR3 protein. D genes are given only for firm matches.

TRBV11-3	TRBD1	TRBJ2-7	TGTGCCAGCAGCTCGGACCCGAACAGGGGACCGCAGTACTTC	CASSSDPNRGPQYF
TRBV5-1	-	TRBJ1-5	TGCGCCAGCAGCTTGAGAGCCGGACCACAGCCCCAGCATTTT	CASSLRAGPQPQHF
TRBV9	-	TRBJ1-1	TGTGCCAGCAGCGTAGATGGGTTCATGAACACTGAAGCTTTCTTT	CASSVDGFMNTEAFF
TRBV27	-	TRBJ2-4	TGTGCCAGCAGAAAGGGGGCGGGAGGAGCCAAAAACATTCAGTACTTC	CASRKGAGGAKNIQYF
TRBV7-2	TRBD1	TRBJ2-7	TGTGCCAGCAGCCCCCCGGACAGGAGCTACGAGCAGTACTTC	CASSPPDRSYEQYF
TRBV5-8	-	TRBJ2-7	TGTGCCAGCAGCTCGCCAGGTCTATACGAGCAGTACTTC	CASSSPGLYEQYF
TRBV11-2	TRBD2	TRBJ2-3	TGTGCCAGCAGCTCACAACTAGCGGACCTTCGGTATTTT	CASSSQLADLRYF
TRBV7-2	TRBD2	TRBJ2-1	TGTGCCAGCACCTACGGTCCTAGCGGAGCCTACAATGAGCAGTTCTTC	CASTYGPSGAYNEQFF
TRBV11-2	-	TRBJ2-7	TGTGCCAGCAGCTTGGGGGGTCCCTACGAGCAGTACTTC	CASSLGGPYEQYF
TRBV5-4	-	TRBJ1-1	TGTGCCAGCAGCCCAGCGGTGTGGCAGAAGGACACTGAAGCTTTCTTT	CASSPAVWQKDTEAFF
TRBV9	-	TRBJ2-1	TGTGCCAGCAGCGTAGTAGGCAGGGTAATGGGCAGTGAGCAGTTCTTC	CASSVVGRVMGSEQFF
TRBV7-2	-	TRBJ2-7	TGTGCCAGCAGCTCCACCTACGAGCAGTACTTC	CASSSTYEQYF
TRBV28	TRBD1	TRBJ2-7	TGTGCCAGCAGTTTTAGGGGGACAGCCCACGAGCAGTACTTC	CASSFRGTAHEQYF
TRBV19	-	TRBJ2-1	TGTGCCAGTAGTATTGGTTCCGGTGGGAGAACTCCCAATGAGCAGTTCTTC	CASSIGSGGRTPNEQFF
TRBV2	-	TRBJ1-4	TGTGCCAGCAGCGGGGAGGGTGAAAAACTGTTTTTT	CASSGEGEKLFF